These 31 T cell receptor beta chains were sequenced from one sample in a study of T-cell reconstitution after alpha-beta-depleted transplantation in children. Unique molecular identifiers featured in how the TCRbeta library was prepared. MiXCR, applied by TCRdb to the PCR reads, yields one record per CDR3 protein. Here the sample spans 700,000 or so distinct CDR3 sequences, 13% being singletons. Sequences were derived from PBMCs, sampled before TCRalphabeta/CD19-depleted stem cell transplant. The receptors were gathered from a girl aged 2 to 9 with congenital amegakaryocytic thrombocytopenia, due to receive a stem cell transplant.

The table lists this clonotype with a few counts. CDR3 DNA: TGTGCTAGTGGGGGACTCTCCGGGACTGGCGGGAGTTTCGCCTACAATGAGCAGTTCTTC. Its translation is CASGGLSGTGGSFAYNEQFF. The chain has TRBV12-5 and TRBJ2-1; TRBD2 matches at 7 bases. Germline CDR1 and CDR2: LGHNT and FRNRAP. The ends lost 6 bases at V and 2 bases at J; junction bases unmatched: 22. CDR3 length equals 20 residues.

The chain employs TRBV6-6 and TRBJ1-2; D not certain. In germline, CDR1 is MNHNY, CDR2 SVGAGI (reference sequence). The CDR3 runs to 13 residues. The V end was cut by 9 bases, the J end by 0 bases, with 11 bases between. CDR3 bases: TGTGCCAGTTCCGGACGGACTAACTATGGCTACACCTTC. Translation gives CASSGRTNYGYTF.

This clonotype appeared a few times. V usage is TRBV15 and J usage is TRBJ2-5, with D unresolved. Germline-derived CDR1 and CDR2 are LNHNV and YYDKDF (reference sequence). V lost 3 bases and J 1 base, leaving 6 bases between the germline ends. The CDR3 covers 13 residues. CDR3 loop: CATSRTIQETQYF. Here the CDR3 DNA reads TGTGCCACCAGCAGGACCATCCAAGAGACCCAGTACTTC.

The chain is built from TRBV5-6 and TRBJ2-1; possibly TRBD1 for D (5 bases). Between the trimmed V and J ends, which lost 5 bases and 0 bases, there was a span of 12 bases. The CDR3 runs 15 residues. Germline CDR1 SGHDT, CDR2 YYEEEE. The CDR3 DNA reads as TGTGCCAGCAGTTTAGGGGCGTTCTCCTACAATGAGCAGTTCTTC. It specifies CASSLGAFSYNEQFF.

The chain is built from TRBV20-1 and TRBJ2-5, with D unresolved. The germline V and J ends were trimmed by 6 bases and 5 bases, with 13 bases remaining between them. This CDR3 spans 12 amino acids. In germline, CDR1 is DFQATT, CDR2 SNEGSKA (reference sequence). The CDR3 coding sequence is TGCAGTGCCGGCGGCTTCGGCGAGACCCAGTACTTC. It encodes CSAGGFGETQYF.

The chain recombines TRBV28 with TRBJ2-5; 9 bases are a match to TRBD2. The J segment lost 1 base and the V segment lost 5 bases, leaving 5 bases of the junction unmatched. This CDR3 spans 15 amino acids. CDR1 and CDR2 from the germline V gene are MDHEN and SYDVKM. The CDR3 here is CASSRQTSGQETQYF. For the CDR3, the DNA is TGTGCCAGCAGTCGCCAGACTAGCGGCCAAGAGACCCAGTACTTC.

The table lists this clonotype with many counts. The CDR3 region is CSAGDSSDGANVLTF. The CDR3 DNA is TGCAGTGCTGGGGACAGTTCGGATGGGGCCAACGTCCTGACTTTC. V usage is TRBV20-1 and J usage is TRBJ2-6, with 7 bases lining up with TRBD1. The germline CDR1 and CDR2 sequences are DFQATT and SNEGSKA (reference sequence). This CDR3 is built from 15 residues. Trimming took 5 bases from V and 3 from J; bases not matched to a gene: 7.

This clonotype has at least ten counts. The V gene is TRBV12-3 or TRBV12-4, the J gene TRBJ2-1; 7 bases match TRBD2. The CDR3 consists of 13 residues. The ends lost 8 bases at V and 6 bases at J; junction bases unmatched: 7. Here the CDR3 reads CASGKRESNEQFF. The CDR3 DNA reads TGTGCCAGCGGGAAGCGGGAAAGCAATGAGCAGTTCTTC.

The sample holds a few counts of this clonotype. The rearrangement joins TRBV20-1 to TRBJ2-7, with 9 nucleotides matching TRBD2. Losses at the gene ends were 0 bases for V and 1 base for J; bases not matched to a gene: 7. Looked up from germline, CDR1 is DFQATT and CDR2 is SNEGSKA (reference sequence). The CDR3 length is 16 residues. The CDR3 loop is CSARETAGGYSYEQYF. As DNA, the CDR3 is TGCAGTGCTAGAGAGACTGCGGGAGGGTATTCCTACGAGCAGTACTTC.

This clonotype was counted between two and nine times. This chain connects TRBV6-1 to TRBJ2-1, with unresolved D. CDR1 MNHNS and CDR2 SASEGT come from the germline V gene. V shed 10 bases and J shed 0 bases, with 16 bases lying between them. The CDR3 spans 15 residues. As DNA, the CDR3 is TGTGCCACCCTAAACGGACCCCACTCCTACAATGAGCAGTTCTTC. Residues: CATLNGPHSYNEQFF.

This chain links TRBV6-4 with TRBJ2-7; the match to TRBD2 covers 10 bases. Losses at the gene ends were 6 bases for V and 3 bases for J; bases not matched to a gene: 8. Germline CDR1 is MRHNA and CDR2 is SNTAGT. CDR3 length: 15 residues. In DNA form, the CDR3 reads TGTGCCAGCAGCGATCTAGCGGGAGTGTTCTACGAGCAGTACTTC. Protein: CASSDLAGVFYEQYF.

This clonotype was observed a few times. J is TRBJ2-5 and V is TRBV21-1; the table's D call TRBD2 went unverified against the DNA. TRBV21-1 is an annotated pseudogene. The CDR3 runs to 15 residues. In DNA form, the CDR3 reads TGTGCCAGCATCCAAGGCTGCGGGAGAAAAGAGACCCAGTACTTC. Its translation: CASIQGCGRKETQYF.

The sample holds many counts of this clonotype. V and J are TRBV5-8 and TRBJ2-3; D remains ambiguous. The V gene lost 4 bases and the J gene lost 5 bases, with 8 bases spanning the gap. CDR1 is SGHTS and CDR2 is YDEGEE in the germline V gene. The length of the CDR3 is 12 residues. CDR3 nucleotides: TGTGCCAGCAGCCCCAGGATAGATACGCAGTATTTT. Protein: CASSPRIDTQYF.

This clonotype occurred many times. This chain connects TRBV20-1 to TRBJ2-7, with D possibly called TRBD1 or TRBD2 (5 bases each). Germline V gene sequence: CDR1 DFQATT, CDR2 SNEGSKA (reference sequence). CDR3 length: 15 amino acids. V gave up 3 bases and J gave up 3 bases, with 18 bases separating them. CDR3 amino acids: CSASGDTGPYYEQYF. The CDR3 DNA is TGCAGTGCTAGTGGCGACACGGGACCTTACTACGAGCAGTACTTC.

This clonotype was counted between two and nine times. The chain recombines TRBV12-3 or TRBV12-4 with TRBJ2-5, with 11 bases that match TRBD2. V lost 6 bases, J lost 0 bases, and 6 bases stayed unmatched. CDR3 length equals 16 residues. The CDR3 nucleotides are TGTGCCAGCAGACCAATAGCGGGGGGGTACCAAGAGACCCAGTACTTC. Protein: CASRPIAGGYQETQYF.

The chain recombines TRBV3-1 with TRBJ2-2; TRBD2 matches 7 bases. The ends lost 4 bases at V and 4 bases at J; junction bases unmatched: 3. Germline V CDR1 and CDR2: LGHDT, YNNKEL (reference sequence). CDR3 size: 14 residues. The DNA for the CDR3 is TGTGCCAGCAGCCGGCGGGGGAGCACCGGGGAGCTGTTTTTT. It translates to CASSRRGSTGELFF.

Details on this clonotype: Germline is not matched at one junction end, which may reflect a read error. This chain links TRBV5-1 with TRBJ2-7; D possibly corresponds to TRBD1 (6 bases). CDR3 size: 15 residues. CDR1 and CDR2 from the germline V gene are SGHRS and YFSETQ. The CDR3 DNA reads as TGCGCCAGCAGCTTGTGGCCAGGGGATCTCTACAAGCAGTACTTC. Amino acids: CASSLWPGDLYKQYF.

At least ten counts were recorded for this clonotype. The chain combines TRBV7-2 with TRBJ2-7, with D hard to call. V lost 1 base and J lost 1, with 8 bases in between. In germline, CDR1 is SGHTA, CDR2 FQGNSA. CDR3 length: 14 residues. The CDR3 coding sequence is TGTGCCAGCAGCTTAGAGGGCATTTCCTACGAGCAGTACTTC. This sequence encodes CASSLEGISYEQYF.

This clonotype was recorded a few times. The V gene is TRBV28, the J gene TRBJ2-3, with a possible D match to TRBD2 (7 bases). V lost 5 bases and J lost 1, with 19 bases in between. CDR1 is MDHEN, CDR2 SYDVKM, per germline. The CDR3 runs to 17 residues. The DNA of the CDR3 is TGTGCCAGCAGTCCCCAGGGCGGGGGCCGAGGCACAGATACGCAGTATTTT. Amino acids: CASSPQGGGRGTDTQYF.

This clonotype was counted a few times. This chain uses TRBV12-3 or TRBV12-4 with TRBJ2-2; a possible D gene is TRBD2 (6 bases). The length of the CDR3 is 15 residues. The V end lost 3 bases, the J end lost 5 bases, and 13 bases lay between the germline ends. CDR3 DNA: TGTGCCAGCAGTTTCTTACTAGCCGGGACCGGGGAGCTGTTTTTT. Translation gives CASSFLLAGTGELFF.

The rearrangement uses TRBV11-3 and TRBJ2-3; no clear D. The CDR3 has 13 amino acids. V lost 3 bases and J lost 5, with 9 bases in between. CDR1 is SGHNT and CDR2 is YENEEA in the germline V gene. The chain's CDR3 is CASSLSRGDTQYF. The CDR3 DNA is TGTGCCAGCAGCTTGAGTAGAGGAGATACGCAGTATTTT. The full variable domain, its missing parts supplied by reference TRBV11-3 and TRBJ2-3, is EAGVVQSPRYKIIEKKQPVAFWCNPISGHNTLYWYLQNLGQGPELLIRYENEEAVDDSQLPKDRFSAERLKGVDSTLKIQPAELGDSAVYLCASSLSRGDTQYFGPGTRLTVL.

The sample holds a few counts of this clonotype. The chain joins TRBV20-1 to TRBJ2-1, with 10 nucleotides matching TRBD2. V gave up 4 bases and J gave up 3 bases; unmatched junction bases: 9. The length of the CDR3 is 16 residues. Germline V lookup: CDR1 DFQATT, CDR2 SNEGSKA (reference sequence). CDR3 loop: CSATNPLAGDYNEQFF. The CDR3, as DNA: TGCAGTGCTACGAACCCCCTAGCGGGAGACTACAATGAGCAGTTCTTC.

This clonotype was recorded at least ten times. The CDR3 region has the DNA TGTGCCATCAGTGAGGGGCACTATGGCTACACCTTC. It encodes CAISEGHYGYTF. The chain is built from TRBV10-3 and TRBJ1-2, with D unresolved. The CDR3 extends over 12 amino acids. V was shortened by 2 bases and J by 3 bases, with 4 bases between the two germline ends. Germline CDR1 is ENHRY and CDR2 is SYGVKD.

In the case of this clonotype: This clone may be a read error of a much larger clone one base away. The V call is TRBV4-1, the J call TRBJ1-2; TRBD1 matches 8 bases. The CDR3 is 15 residues long. The V and J ends lost 1 base and 7 bases, in that order; junction bases with no gene match: 8. The germline V gene encodes CDR1 MGHRA and CDR2 YSYEKL. The CDR3 sequence: CASSQVSGGFFGYTF. In nucleotides, the CDR3 is TGCGCCAGCAGCCAAGTTTCAGGGGGCTTCTTTGGCTACACCTTC.

The chain links TRBV14 to TRBJ2-1; 11 bases line up with TRBD2. In germline, CDR1 is SGHDN, CDR2 FVKESK. The trim removed 1 base at V and 0 bases at J, leaving 5 bases unmatched. The CDR3 covers 18 residues. CDR3 bases: TGTGCCAGCAGCCAAGGGGGGACTAGCGGATTCTCCTACAATGAGCAGTTCTTC. It is translated as CASSQGGTSGFSYNEQFF.

This clonotype was seen a handful of times. The V gene is TRBV12-3 or TRBV12-4, the J gene TRBJ1-5; TRBD1 agrees at 11 bases. The CDR3 loop spans 14 amino acids. V was pared by 7 bases and J by 7 bases, with 6 bases of the junction left unmatched. CDR3 DNA sequence: TGTGCCAGCACCATTGGGACAGGGGGACAGCCCCAGCATTTT. It encodes CASTIGTGGQPQHF.

The chain links TRBV28 to TRBJ2-6; 8 bases match TRBD1. The CDR3 runs to 14 residues. Trimming removed 10 bases from V and 0 bases from J; junction bases left unmatched: 2. Germline values: CDR1 MDHEN, CDR2 SYDVKM. For the CDR3, the DNA is TGTGCCACTACAGGGGGCTCTGGGGCCAACGTCCTGACTTTC. This translates into CATTGGSGANVLTF.

The chain links TRBV3-1 to TRBJ2-5; 7 positions agree with TRBD2. CDR3 length: 14 amino acids. V lost 7 bases to trimming and J lost 5 bases; unmatched junction nucleotides: 10. The V gene's germline CDR1 is LGHDT and CDR2 YNNKEL (reference sequence). CDR3 sequence reads: CASTWTSEEETQYF. As DNA, the CDR3 is TGTGCCAGCACCTGGACTAGTGAAGAGGAGACCCAGTACTTC.

This chain joins TRBV29-1 and TRBJ2-3; the match to TRBD1 covers 7 bases. Unmatched junction bases numbered 6, after V lost 6 bases and J lost 3 bases. CDR1 is SQVTM, CDR2 ANQGSEA, per germline. The CDR3 totals 13 residues. CDR3 DNA: TGCAGCGTGCAGGGGGTTATGACAGATACGCAGTATTTT. This translates into CSVQGVMTDTQYF.

The J gene is TRBJ2-1, the V gene TRBV3-1, with 9 bases lining up with TRBD2. The CDR3 is made up of 15 amino acids. V lost 4 bases to trimming and J lost 5 bases; unmatched junction nucleotides: 6. The V gene's germline CDR1 is LGHDT and CDR2 YNNKEL (reference sequence). The CDR3 loop reads CASSLPSGNHNEQFF. The DNA of the CDR3 is TGTGCCAGCAGCCTACCTAGCGGGAACCACAATGAGCAGTTCTTC.

Comment on this clonotype: Possible read error: a much larger clone is one base away. This chain uses TRBV24-1 with TRBJ2-2; D remains ambiguous. Per germline, CDR1 KGHDR and CDR2 SFDVKD. The V end lost 12 bases, the J end lost 6 bases, and 10 bases lay between the germline ends. The CDR3 consists of 11 residues. This CDR3 reads CAPRTSGELFF. The CDR3 coding sequence is TGTGCCCCCCGCACTTCCGGGGAGCTGTTTTTT.